This T cell receptor (beta chain) emerged from a study of blood T cells in healthy people across ages. The wider study: The template switching approach captured approximately one barcoded beta molecule for every two T cells. Overall study results and limits: Aged donors had fewer naive CD4+ cells and lower diversity than long-lived donors.

A sample-barcoded 5' primer and a J-beta primer mix were used in a second PCR of roughly 7 to 11 cycles. TCRdb called the 5' RACE reads again in MiXCR, with one record for every CDR3 protein. In the table there are hundreds of thousands of distinct CDR3 sequences, more than 50% of which are singletons. Each of the donors had roughly 9.3 milliliters of peripheral blood drawn into EDTA-treated Vacutainer tubes. Per sample, at least 5.5 micrograms of total RNA were extracted. The germline CDR1 and CDR2 sequences are DFQATT and SNEGSKA (reference sequence). This CDR3 has 15 amino acids. Germline trimming cut 0 bases from V and 10 bases from J; bases unmatched to any gene: 7. As for this clonotype: What it recognizes is unknown.

The clonotype comes from a man between 40 and 49 years old in good health. The chain combines TRBV20-1 with TRBJ2-1, with 12 bases lining up with TRBD2. Sequencing input: blood. The chain's CDR3 is CSARDVSSGRVEQFF. CDR3 DNA sequence: TGCAGTGCTAGAGATGTCTCTAGCGGGAGGGTCGAGCAGTTCTTC.